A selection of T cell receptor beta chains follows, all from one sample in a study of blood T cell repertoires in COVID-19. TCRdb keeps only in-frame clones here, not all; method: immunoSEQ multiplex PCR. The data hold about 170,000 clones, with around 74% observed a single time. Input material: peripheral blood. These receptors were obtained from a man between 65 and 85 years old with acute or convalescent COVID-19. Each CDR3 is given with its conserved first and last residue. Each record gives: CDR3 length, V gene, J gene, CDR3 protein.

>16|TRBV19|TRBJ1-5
CASSTRTGASNQPQHF
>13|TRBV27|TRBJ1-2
CASSTGTGKIYTF
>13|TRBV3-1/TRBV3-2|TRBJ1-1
CASSRRGGSEAFF
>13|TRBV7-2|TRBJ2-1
CASSLASRGEQFF
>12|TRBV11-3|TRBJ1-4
CASSLQDEKLFF
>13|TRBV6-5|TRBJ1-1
CASSFQDRGRAFF
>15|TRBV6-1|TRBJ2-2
CASSERGSNTGELFF
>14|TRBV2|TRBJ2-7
CASSDDSVSYEQYF
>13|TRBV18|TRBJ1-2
CASSQTGFNGYTF
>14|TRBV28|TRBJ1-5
CASSPTVGRQPQHF
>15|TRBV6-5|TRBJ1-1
CASSYSREGTTEAFF
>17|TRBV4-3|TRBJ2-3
CASSQGRTALVTDTQYF
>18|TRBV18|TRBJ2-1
CASSPPRTSGSVYNEQFF
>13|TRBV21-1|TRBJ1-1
CASLCKGVGPAFF
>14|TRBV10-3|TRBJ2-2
CAIRSIGDTGELFF
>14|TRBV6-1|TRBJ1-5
CASSEGQGNQPQHF
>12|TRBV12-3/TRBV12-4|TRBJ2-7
CASSYSTGEQYF
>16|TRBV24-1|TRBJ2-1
CATSDLAGDSYNEQFF
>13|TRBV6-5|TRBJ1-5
CASSWDRGQPQHF
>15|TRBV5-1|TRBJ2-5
CASSLTTSGQETQYF
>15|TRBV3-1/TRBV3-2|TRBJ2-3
CASSQGRDSTDTQYF
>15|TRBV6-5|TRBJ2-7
CASRGTGTGRHEQYF
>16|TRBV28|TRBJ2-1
CASRRGLAGVNNEQFF
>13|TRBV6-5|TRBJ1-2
CASRQGLNYGYTF
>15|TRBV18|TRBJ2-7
CASSPGLAGGGEQYF
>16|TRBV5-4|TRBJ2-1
CASSPGGGFSYNEQFF